This passage covers 24 T cell receptor beta chains from one sample sequenced in a study of cytomegalovirus exposure and HLA in healthy donors. The assay was immunoSEQ multiplex PCR, and TCRdb's table has in-frame clones only and misses some. The sample has roughly 260,000 clones, nearly 90% seen once. Sequences were obtained from PBMCs. These receptors were obtained from a woman younger than 30 in good health and CMV-seronegative.

The chain uses TRBV19 and TRBJ2-5; 7 bases are shared with TRBD1. V dropped 4 bases and J dropped 7; count of bases not matched to a gene: 9. The CDR3 totals 14 residues. CDR1 and CDR2 from the germline V gene are LNHDA and SQIVND (reference sequence). For the CDR3, the DNA is TGTGCCAGTAGTAGAGGGACAGAACTGTCGACCCAGTACTTC. Its translation is CASSRGTELSTQYF.

The chain combines TRBV2 with TRBJ1-5; 9 bases line up with TRBD1. This CDR3 has 15 residues. Germline CDR1 and CDR2: SNHLY and FYNNEI. V gave up 6 bases and J gave up 7 bases; unmatched junction bases: 10. CDR3 coding DNA: TGTGCCAGCAGAAGAGACAGGGGGAGGGAACAGCCCCAGCATTTT. Its protein is CASRRDRGREQPQHF.

This chain links TRBV2 with TRBJ2-4, with D uncertain. Between the trimmed V and J ends, which lost 5 bases and 1 base, there was a span of 12 bases. Germline assignment: CDR1 SNHLY and CDR2 FYNNEI. The CDR3 runs 15 residues. CDR3 in amino acids: CASSQDSVAKNIQYF. In DNA, the CDR3 is TGTGCCAGCAGTCAAGACTCGGTGGCCAAAAACATTCAGTACTTC.

The chain links TRBV4-3 to TRBJ2-1; D perhaps matches TRBD1 (5 bases). Germline CDR1 and CDR2: LGHNA and YSLEER. There are 15 residues in the CDR3. V was pared by 0 bases and J by 4 bases, with 10 bases between. CDR3 DNA: TGCGCCAGCAGCCAAGACAGGGCTCATTACAATGAGCAGTTCTTC. As protein: CASSQDRAHYNEQFF.

The chain combines TRBV28 with TRBJ1-3; D is unclear. The CDR3 runs to 15 residues. Germline CDR1 MDHEN, CDR2 SYDVKM. Trimming left V 3 bases short and J 4 bases short, with 13 bases between. CDR3 coding DNA: TGTGCCAGCAGTTTCCCGGGTCTCGGAGGAAACACCATATATTTT. It specifies CASSFPGLGGNTIYF. The full variable domain, with the rest looked up from reference TRBV28 and TRBJ1-3, is DVKVTQSSRYLVKRTGEKVFLECVQDMDHENMFWYRQDPGLGLRLIYFSYDVKMKEKGDIPEGYSVSREKKERFSLILESASTNQTSMYLCASSFPGLGGNTIYFGEGSWLTVV.

The gene calls are TRBV5-1 and TRBJ2-3; TRBD2 agrees at 13 bases. V shed 4 bases, J shed 0 bases, and the junction held 8 bases outside the gene matches. The CDR3 runs 18 residues. Per the germline V gene, CDR1 is SGHRS and CDR2 is YFSETQ. The CDR3 sequence: CASSMGTSGVTSTDTQYF. DNA of the CDR3: TGCGCCAGCAGCATGGGGACTAGCGGGGTCACTAGCACAGATACGCAGTATTTT.

The genes are TRBV10-3 and TRBJ1-1; 10 bases agree with TRBD1. This CDR3 has 16 residues. Trimming removed 6 bases from V and 4 bases from J; junction bases left unmatched: 11. Germline CDR1 and CDR2: ENHRY and SYGVKD. The CDR3 spells CAISQIGQGVTTEAFF. The CDR3 DNA reads TGTGCCATCAGCCAAATCGGACAGGGGGTGACCACTGAAGCTTTCTTT.

The chain is built from TRBV9 and TRBJ2-1; D may be TRBD1 (7 bases). Per the germline V gene, CDR1 is SGDLS and CDR2 is YYNGEE. CDR3 length: 15 amino acids. Trimming cost V 0 bases and J 3 bases, with 10 bases left between them. The CDR3 nucleotides read TGTGCCAGCAGCGTAGGCGGGACAGTCTACAATGAGCAGTTCTTC. Translating gives CASSVGGTVYNEQFF.

As DNA, the CDR3 is TGTGCCAGCAGCTCACACCCCCCTTCGGGCTACGAGCAGTACTTC. Translation gives CASSSHPPSGYEQYF. The V and J genes are TRBV5-4 and TRBJ2-7; the D is unclear. This CDR3 region has 15 residues. Trimming left V 3 bases short and J 3 bases short, with 16 bases between. The germline gives CDR1 SGHNT, CDR2 YYREEE (reference sequence).

The chain links TRBV11-2 to TRBJ2-3, with D perhaps matching TRBD2 (6 bases). With 4 bases removed from V and 6 bases from J, the gap between germline ends came to 8 bases. The CDR3 extends over 12 amino acids. CDR1 and CDR2 from the germline V gene are SGHAT and FQNNGV. Here the CDR3 DNA reads TGTGCCAGCAGCTCAGGGAGGGATACGCAGTATTTT. Translation gives CASSSGRDTQYF.

CDR3 residues: CASSVTWTALSSGANVLTF. DNA of the CDR3: TGTGCCAGCAGTGTAACCTGGACAGCACTTAGCTCTGGGGCCAACGTCCTGACTTTC. This chain links TRBV6-1 with TRBJ2-6; a possible D gene is TRBD1 (6 bases). The V end lost 4 bases, the J end lost 0 bases, and 19 bases lay between the germline ends. The CDR3 has 19 amino acids. Germline V CDR1 and CDR2: MNHNS, SASEGT.

V and J are TRBV6-5 and TRBJ1-2; 9 bases match TRBD1. This CDR3 comprises 14 residues. Losses at the gene ends were 7 bases for V and 7 bases for J; bases not matched to a gene: 10. Germline V lookup: CDR1 MNHEY, CDR2 SVGAGI. CDR3 nucleotide sequence: TGTGCCAGCACCGGACAGGGGCAAGTTTCTGGCTACACCTTC. Its protein product is CASTGQGQVSGYTF.

V usage is TRBV10-3 and J usage is TRBJ1-2, with 8 bases that match TRBD1. This CDR3 has 13 amino acids. Germline V gene sequence: CDR1 ENHRY, CDR2 SYGVKD. The trim removed 6 bases at V and 6 bases at J, leaving 6 bases unmatched. The CDR3 DNA follows: TGTGCCATCAGCCTACAGGGGGGGGATGGCTACACCTTC. It yields the protein CAISLQGGDGYTF.

This sequence joins TRBV30 and TRBJ2-5; D ambiguous. Germline V gene lookup returns CDR1 GTSNPN and CDR2 SVGIG (reference sequence). This CDR3 is built from 10 residues. Trimming cost V 2 bases and J 5 bases, with 3 bases left between them. CDR3 in amino acids: CAWSTETQYF. The CDR3 bases are TGTGCCTGGAGTACTGAGACCCAGTACTTC.

V usage is TRBV5-1 and J usage is TRBJ2-2; D remains unclear. V was trimmed by 0 bases and J by 2 bases, leaving 8 bases between them. Germline CDR1 reads SGHRS; CDR2 reads YFSETQ. CDR3 length equals 15 residues. The CDR3 bases are TGCGCCAGCAGCTTGGCCCCACTAAACACCGGGGAGCTGTTTTTT. Residues: CASSLAPLNTGELFF.

J is TRBJ2-3 and V is TRBV28; 9 bases align to TRBD1. Trimming removed 5 bases from V and 2 bases from J; junction bases left unmatched: 23. Germline V lookup: CDR1 MDHEN, CDR2 SYDVKM. CDR3 size: 21 residues. CDR3 in DNA: TGTGCCAGCAGTCGGCCCATCGTCCACAGGGGGCCGAGACTTGACACAGATACGCAGTATTTT. This translates into CASSRPIVHRGPRLDTDTQYF.

The gene calls are TRBV7-9 and TRBJ2-3, with D uncertain. The V end lost 4 bases, the J end lost 1 base, and 6 bases lay between the germline ends. CDR1 and CDR2 from the germline V gene are SEHNR and FQNEAQ (reference sequence). The CDR3 has 13 residues. In DNA form, the CDR3 reads TGTGCCAGCAGCTCCCCAGGCACAGATACGCAGTATTTT. Residues: CASSSPGTDTQYF.

The chain couples TRBV10-1 to TRBJ1-6; no clear D. Per the germline V gene, CDR1 is WNHNN and CDR2 is SYGVQD (reference sequence). The CDR3 covers 13 residues. Trimming shortened V by 5 bases and J by 6 bases, and 8 bases separated the two germline ends. CDR3 coding DNA: TGCGCCAGCAGTCCAGGACTTAATTCACCCCTCCACTTT. This translates into CASSPGLNSPLHF.

The gene calls are TRBV2 and TRBJ1-2; the D gene is possibly TRBD1 (5 bases). This CDR3 spans 14 amino acids. Germline V gene data show CDR1 as SNHLY and CDR2 as FYNNEI. V lost 7 bases and J 0 bases, leaving 12 bases between the germline ends. CDR3 nucleotide sequence: TGTGCCAGCACTCTGACGGGGGCTAACTATGGCTACACCTTC. Translation: CASTLTGANYGYTF.

This clone was seen only once. This rearrangement joins TRBV5-4 to TRBJ1-3; D unclear. The CDR3 totals 16 residues. Germline V gives CDR1 SGHNT, CDR2 YYREEE (reference sequence). Trimming took off 4 bases at V and 0 bases at J, with 14 bases between the two ends. The CDR3 here is CASSLNPPSSGNTIYF. DNA for the CDR3: TGTGCCAGCAGCCTGAACCCCCCGAGCTCTGGAAACACCATATATTTT.

V is TRBV4-2 and J is TRBJ1-1, with 9 bases lining up with TRBD1. This CDR3 has 14 amino acids. Germline trimming cut 0 bases from V and 4 bases from J; bases unmatched to any gene: 0. Germline values: CDR1 LGHNA, CDR2 YNFKEQ. CDR3 sequence (DNA): TGTGCCAGCAGCCAAGAGGACAGGGGCACTGAAGCTTTCTTT. Translation: CASSQEDRGTEAFF.

This clone was recorded a few times. This sequence joins TRBV19 and TRBJ1-5; 10 bases match TRBD1. This CDR3 is 14 amino acids long. Germline CDR1 is LNHDA and CDR2 is SQIVND (reference sequence). The J segment lost 4 bases and the V segment lost 6 bases, leaving 3 bases of the junction unmatched. In DNA, the CDR3 is TGTGCCAGTAGCCGGGACAGGGGTAATCAGCCCCAGCATTTT. Its translation: CASSRDRGNQPQHF. The full variable domain, in which reference TRBV19 and TRBJ1-5 provide the parts outside the CDR3, is DGGITQSPKYLFRKEGQNVTLSCEQNLNHDAMYWYRQDPGQGLRLIYYSQIVNDFQKGDIAEGYSVSREKKESFPLTVTSAQKNPTAFYLCASSRDRGNQPQHFGDGTRLSIL.

The V gene is TRBV28, the J gene TRBJ2-7; 9 bases line up with TRBD2. Germline-derived CDR1 and CDR2 are MDHEN and SYDVKM. V trimming: 4 bases; J trimming: 2 bases; junction bases outside the gene matches: 15. The CDR3 contains 18 residues. CDR3 DNA: TGTGCCAGCAGTTCTCCGCCGGGACTAGCTTTCAGCCCCTACGAGCAGTACTTC. Translating gives CASSSPPGLAFSPYEQYF.

The chain couples TRBV10-3 to TRBJ1-1; no clear D. The germline CDR1 and CDR2 sequences are ENHRY and SYGVKD. The CDR3 extends over 14 amino acids. V shed 3 bases and J shed 2 bases, with 10 bases lying between them. In DNA, the CDR3 is TGTGCCATCAGTGACCCAGGAGGAAACACTGAAGCTTTCTTT. Its protein product is CAISDPGGNTEAFF.